This T cell receptor beta chain is drawn from a study of blood T cell repertoires in COVID-19. Turning to the study itself: There were acute and convalescent COVID-19 samples, and they came from the United States, Italy and Spain. T cells, B-cell-depleted T cells, or PBMCs provided the cDNA or gDNA that served as material.

This CDR3 spans 14 amino acids. V dropped 3 bases and J dropped 1 base, with 6 bases sitting between them. CDR1 and CDR2 from the germline V gene are KGHSH and LQKENI. The authors' processing: Reference gene primers were amplified, and this amplification served to estimate nucleated cell counts. Using immunoSEQ multiplex PCR, the repertoire was profiled, and TCRdb retains in-frame clones only, with some absent. The D gene and trimming were derived from the DNA, and the V and J assignments and clone size from that table. The sample records about 130,000 clones, more than 70% being singletons. The chain uses TRBV18 and TRBJ2-2; the D is unclear. The sequence was obtained from a human donor in a cohort sampled during active COVID-19. Sequencing used peripheral blood. The CDR3 DNA is TGTGCCAGCTCACCTCCCGTGAACACCGGGGAGCTGTTTTTT. It specifies CASSPPVNTGELFF.